This T cell receptor beta chain was sequenced for a study of cytomegalovirus exposure and HLA in healthy donors. A multiplex PCR was run with 60 Vbeta primers and 13 Jbeta primers. The repertoire was sequenced with immunoSEQ multiplex PCR; TCRdb's copy has only in-frame clones and lacks some. The sample includes approximately 72,000 clones, roughly four fifths of them seen just once. These donors counted as nominally healthy when sampled, but unrecorded immune exposures were likely. This clone was observed a handful of times. The same CDR3 arises from other DNA sequences in this sample as well. The V gene lost 2 bases and the J gene lost 4 bases, with 14 bases spanning the gap. The CDR3 is 14 amino acids. The germline V gene has CDR1 SQVTM and CDR2 ANQGSEA.

The source is a man younger than 35 in good health and CMV-seronegative. The chain combines TRBV29-1 with TRBJ1-1; tentatively, D is TRBD1 (5 bases). Source material: PBMCs. DNA for the CDR3: TGCAGCGTTGAATTGCCAGGGCCGGTCACTGAAGCTTTCTTT. This encodes CSVELPGPVTEAFF.